What follows describes a single TCR beta chain. Authors' processing steps: Cell counts per sample came from amplifying reference gene primers. Some clones are missing from TCRdb's copy, which holds only in-frame ones; the method was immunoSEQ multiplex PCR. That table supplies the V and J calls and clone size; D and trimming were determined from the DNA. The sample shows 90,000 to 120,000 clones, roughly 90% of them seen only once. The V and J ends lost 0 bases and 8 bases respectively, with 8 bases between them. The germline V gene has CDR1 SGHDT and CDR2 YYEEEE. There are 12 residues in the CDR3. The sample belongs to a study of blood T cell repertoires in COVID-19.

This sequence joins TRBV5-6 and TRBJ1-1; D is ambiguous. Sequenced material: peripheral blood. This receptor was obtained from a man aged 40-55 years with active or convalescent COVID-19. CDR3 nucleotide sequence: TGTGCCAGCAGCTTGGGGACGGGAGAAGCTTTCTTT. It translates to CASSLGTGEAFF.